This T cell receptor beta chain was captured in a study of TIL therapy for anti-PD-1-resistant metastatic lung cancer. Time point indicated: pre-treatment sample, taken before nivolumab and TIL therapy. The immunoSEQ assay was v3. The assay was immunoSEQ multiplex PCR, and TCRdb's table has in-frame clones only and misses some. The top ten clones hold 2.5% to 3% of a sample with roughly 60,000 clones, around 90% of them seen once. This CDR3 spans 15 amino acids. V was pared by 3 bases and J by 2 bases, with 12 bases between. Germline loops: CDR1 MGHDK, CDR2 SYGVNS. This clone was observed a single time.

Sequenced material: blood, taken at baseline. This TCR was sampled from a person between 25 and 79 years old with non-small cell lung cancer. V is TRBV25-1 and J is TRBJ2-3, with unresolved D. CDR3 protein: CASSETPLITDTQYF. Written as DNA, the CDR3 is TGTGCCAGCAGTGAGACACCTCTTATCACAGATACGCAGTATTTT.